The clone carrying this T cell receptor beta chain was counted ten times or more. The data originate from a study of T cells in Graves' hyperthyroidism and ophthalmopathy. Turning to the study itself: Before any treatment, at initial diagnosis, peripheral blood was collected.

V dropped 2 bases and J dropped 3 bases, with 8 bases sitting between them. This CDR3 comprises 14 residues. Germline values: CDR1 KGHSH, CDR2 LQKENI. Researchers amplified the TCR beta CDR3 regions from RNA transcripts. The TCR CDR3 was amplified in a first-round RT-PCR using the HTBI primer set. TCRdb reprocessed the multiplex PCR reads with MiXCR, giving one entry per CDR3 protein. Of nearly 600,000 distinct CDR3 sequences listed, about 14% are singletons. Researchers barred patients who had uncontrolled infection, other autoimmune disease, pregnancy or lactation. This chain uses TRBV18 with TRBJ2-4; D may be TRBD2 (5 bases). Material for sequencing was blood. This TCR derives from a woman aged 25 to 39 with Graves' hyperthyroidism that later progressed to Graves' ophthalmopathy. The CDR3 nucleotides are TGTGCCAGCTCACCAGCCGGGGTCAAAAACATTCAGTACTTC. It codes for CASSPAGVKNIQYF.